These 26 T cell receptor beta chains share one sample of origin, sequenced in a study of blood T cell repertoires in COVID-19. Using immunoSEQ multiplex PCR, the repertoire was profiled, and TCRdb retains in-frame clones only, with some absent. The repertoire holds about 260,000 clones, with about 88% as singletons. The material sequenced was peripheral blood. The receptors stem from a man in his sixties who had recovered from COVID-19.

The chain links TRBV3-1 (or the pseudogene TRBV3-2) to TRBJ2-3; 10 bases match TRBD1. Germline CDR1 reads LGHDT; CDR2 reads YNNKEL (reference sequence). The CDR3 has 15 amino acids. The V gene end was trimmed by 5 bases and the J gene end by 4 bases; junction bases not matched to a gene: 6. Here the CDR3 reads CASSYPGQGPDTQYF. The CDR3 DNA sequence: TGTGCCAGCAGCTATCCGGGACAGGGGCCAGATACGCAGTATTTT.

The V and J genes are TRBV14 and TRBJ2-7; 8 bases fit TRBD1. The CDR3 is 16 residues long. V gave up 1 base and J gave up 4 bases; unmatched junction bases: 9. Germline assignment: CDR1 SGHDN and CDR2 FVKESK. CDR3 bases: TGTGCCAGCAGCCAAGCACAGGGGGTTTCGCAATACGAGCAGTACTTC. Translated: CASSQAQGVSQYEQYF.

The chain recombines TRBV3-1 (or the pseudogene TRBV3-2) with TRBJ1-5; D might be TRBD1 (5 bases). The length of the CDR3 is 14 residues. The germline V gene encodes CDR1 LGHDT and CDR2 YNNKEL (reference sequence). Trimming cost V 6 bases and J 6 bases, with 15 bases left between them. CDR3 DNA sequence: TGTGCCAGCAGTGCAGCAGGTGGGGCTCAGCCCCAGCATTTT. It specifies CASSAAGGAQPQHF.

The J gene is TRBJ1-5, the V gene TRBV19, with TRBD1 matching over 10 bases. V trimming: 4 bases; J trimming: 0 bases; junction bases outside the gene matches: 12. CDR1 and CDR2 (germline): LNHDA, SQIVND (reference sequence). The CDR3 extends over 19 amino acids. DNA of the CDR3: TGTGCCAGTAGTACGCGGGACAGGGGTCGAGTTTATAGCAATCAGCCCCAGCATTTT. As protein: CASSTRDRGRVYSNQPQHF.

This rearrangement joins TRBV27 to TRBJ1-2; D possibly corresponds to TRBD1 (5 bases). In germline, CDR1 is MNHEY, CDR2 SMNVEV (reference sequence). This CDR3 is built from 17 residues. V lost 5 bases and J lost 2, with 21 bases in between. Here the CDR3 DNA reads TGTGCCAGCAGTACCTTCCTGGGGACTACTTCAAACTATGGCTACACCTTC. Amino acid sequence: CASSTFLGTTSNYGYTF.

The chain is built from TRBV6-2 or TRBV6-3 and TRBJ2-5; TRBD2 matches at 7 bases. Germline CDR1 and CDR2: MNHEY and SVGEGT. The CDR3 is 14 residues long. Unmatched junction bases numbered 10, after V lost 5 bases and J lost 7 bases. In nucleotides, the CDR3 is TGTGCCAGCAGTGGAGCGGGGATCTACTGGACCCAGTACTTC. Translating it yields CASSGAGIYWTQYF.

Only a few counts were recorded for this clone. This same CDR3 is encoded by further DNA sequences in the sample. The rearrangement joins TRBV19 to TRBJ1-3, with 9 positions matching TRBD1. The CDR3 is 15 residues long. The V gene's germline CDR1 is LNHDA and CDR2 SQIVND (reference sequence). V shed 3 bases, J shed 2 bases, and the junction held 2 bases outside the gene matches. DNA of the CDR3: TGTGCCAGTAGTATCCGACAGGGGGCTGGAAACACCATATATTTT. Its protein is CASSIRQGAGNTIYF.

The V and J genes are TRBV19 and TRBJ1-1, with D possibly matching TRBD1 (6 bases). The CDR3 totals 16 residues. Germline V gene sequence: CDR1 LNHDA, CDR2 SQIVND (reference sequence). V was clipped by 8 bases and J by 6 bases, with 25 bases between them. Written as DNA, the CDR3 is TGTGCCAGTGCCGAGTACTACGGGGGGCCGAAGGCTGAAGCTTTCTTT. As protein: CASAEYYGGPKAEAFF.

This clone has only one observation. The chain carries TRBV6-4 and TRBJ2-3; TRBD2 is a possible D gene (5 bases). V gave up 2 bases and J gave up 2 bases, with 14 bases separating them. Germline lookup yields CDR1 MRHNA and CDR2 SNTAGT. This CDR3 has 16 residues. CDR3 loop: CASSDGGGGPTDTQYF. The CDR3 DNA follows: TGTGCCAGCAGTGACGGAGGCGGCGGCCCCACAGATACGCAGTATTTT.

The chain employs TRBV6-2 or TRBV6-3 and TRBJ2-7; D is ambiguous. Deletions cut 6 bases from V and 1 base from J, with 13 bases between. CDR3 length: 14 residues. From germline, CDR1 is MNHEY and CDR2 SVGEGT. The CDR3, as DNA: TGTGCCAGCAGCCAAAATGTTAGATCCTACGAGCAGTACTTC. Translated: CASSQNVRSYEQYF.

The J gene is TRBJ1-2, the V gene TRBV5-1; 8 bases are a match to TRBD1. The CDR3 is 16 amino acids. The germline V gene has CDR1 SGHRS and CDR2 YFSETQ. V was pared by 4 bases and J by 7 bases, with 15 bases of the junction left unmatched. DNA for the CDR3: TGCGCCAGCAGCCAACGTTTCGGACAGGGACCTGTTGGCTACACCTTC. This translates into CASSQRFGQGPVGYTF.

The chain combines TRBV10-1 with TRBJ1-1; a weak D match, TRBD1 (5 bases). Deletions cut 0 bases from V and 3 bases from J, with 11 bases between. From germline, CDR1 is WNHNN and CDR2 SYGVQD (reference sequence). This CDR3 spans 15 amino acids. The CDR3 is CASSESPIGDTEAFF. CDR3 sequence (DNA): TGCGCCAGCAGTGAGTCGCCTATAGGGGACACTGAAGCTTTCTTT.

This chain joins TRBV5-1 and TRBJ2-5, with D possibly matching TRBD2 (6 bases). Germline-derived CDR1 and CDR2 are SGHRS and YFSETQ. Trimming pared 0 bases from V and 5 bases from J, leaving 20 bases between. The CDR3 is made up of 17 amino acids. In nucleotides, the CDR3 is TGCGCCAGCAGCTTGGGGTCGGGGAGGCCCGGAGGGGAGACCCAGTACTTC. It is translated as CASSLGSGRPGGETQYF. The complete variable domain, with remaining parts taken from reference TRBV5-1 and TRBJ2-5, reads KAGVTQTPRYLIKTRGQQVTLSCSPISGHRSVSWYQQTPGQGLQFLFEYFSETQRNKGNFPGRFSGRQFSNSRSEMNVSTLELGDSALYLCASSLGSGRPGGETQYFGPGTRLLVL.

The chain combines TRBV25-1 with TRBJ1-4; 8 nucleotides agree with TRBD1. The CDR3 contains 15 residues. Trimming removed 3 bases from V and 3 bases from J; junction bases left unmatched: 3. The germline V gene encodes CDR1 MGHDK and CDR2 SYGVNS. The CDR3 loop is CASSDHRGANEKLFF. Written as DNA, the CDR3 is TGTGCCAGCAGTGATCACAGGGGGGCTAATGAAAAACTGTTTTTT.

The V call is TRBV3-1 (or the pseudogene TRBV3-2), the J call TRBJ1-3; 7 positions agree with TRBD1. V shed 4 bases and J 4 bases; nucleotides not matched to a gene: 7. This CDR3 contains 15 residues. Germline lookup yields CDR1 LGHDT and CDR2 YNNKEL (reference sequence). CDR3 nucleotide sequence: TGTGCCAGCAGCCTATGGGGACAGCCCGGAAACACCATATATTTT. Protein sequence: CASSLWGQPGNTIYF.

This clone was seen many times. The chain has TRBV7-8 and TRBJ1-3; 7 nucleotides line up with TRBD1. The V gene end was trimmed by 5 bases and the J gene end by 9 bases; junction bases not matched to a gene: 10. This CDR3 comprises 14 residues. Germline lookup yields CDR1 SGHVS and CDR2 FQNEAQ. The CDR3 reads CASSPRQGSSTIYF. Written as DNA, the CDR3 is TGTGCCAGCAGCCCTCGACAGGGTTCGAGCACCATATATTTT.

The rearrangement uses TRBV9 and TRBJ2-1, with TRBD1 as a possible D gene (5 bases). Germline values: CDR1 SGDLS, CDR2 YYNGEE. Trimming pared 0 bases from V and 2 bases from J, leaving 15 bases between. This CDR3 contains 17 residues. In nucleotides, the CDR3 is TGTGCCAGCAGCGTAGAGGGGCGAATTTACCCCTACAATGAGCAGTTCTTC. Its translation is CASSVEGRIYPYNEQFF.

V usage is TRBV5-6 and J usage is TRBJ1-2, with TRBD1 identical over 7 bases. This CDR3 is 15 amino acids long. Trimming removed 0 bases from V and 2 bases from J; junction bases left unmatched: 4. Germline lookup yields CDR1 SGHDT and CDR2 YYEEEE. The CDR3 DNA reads TGTGCCAGCAGCTTGGGGGACAGCGTGAACTATGGCTACACCTTC. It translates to CASSLGDSVNYGYTF.

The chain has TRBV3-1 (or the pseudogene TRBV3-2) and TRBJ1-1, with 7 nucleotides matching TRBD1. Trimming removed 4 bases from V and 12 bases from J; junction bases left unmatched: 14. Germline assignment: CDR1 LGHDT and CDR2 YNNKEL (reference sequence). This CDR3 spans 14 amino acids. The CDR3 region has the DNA TGTGCCAGCAGCCTAATCGGCCCCGAGGACAGGACTTTCTTT. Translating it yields CASSLIGPEDRTFF.

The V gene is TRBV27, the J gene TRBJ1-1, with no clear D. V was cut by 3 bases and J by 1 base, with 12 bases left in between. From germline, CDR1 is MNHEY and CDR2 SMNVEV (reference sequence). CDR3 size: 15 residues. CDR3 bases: TGTGCCAGCAGTTTGAATAGGCAGCGGAACACTGAAGCTTTCTTT. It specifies CASSLNRQRNTEAFF.

CDR3 DNA sequence: TGTGCCAGCAGCTTACCCCCGGGACAGGGGAACACTGAAGCTTTCTTT. Encoded protein: CASSLPPGQGNTEAFF. V is TRBV7-9 and J is TRBJ1-1, with TRBD1 identical over 9 bases. CDR1 and CDR2 (germline): SEHNR, FQNEAQ (reference sequence). The trim removed 2 bases at V and 1 base at J, leaving 5 bases unmatched. The CDR3 is 16 residues long. Looking up the rest from reference TRBV7-9 and TRBJ1-1 gives the full variable domain: DTGVSQNPRHKITKRGQNVTFRCDPISEHNRLYWYRQTLGQGPEFLTYFQNEAQLEKSRLLSDRFSAERPKGSFSTLEIQRTEQGDSAMYLCASSLPPGQGNTEAFFGQGTRLTVV.

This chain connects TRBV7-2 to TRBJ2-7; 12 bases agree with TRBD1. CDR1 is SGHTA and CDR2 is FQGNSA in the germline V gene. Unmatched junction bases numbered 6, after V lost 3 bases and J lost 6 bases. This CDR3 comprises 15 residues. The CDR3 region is CASSLGGQGAGEQYF. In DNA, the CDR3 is TGTGCCAGCAGCTTGGGGGGACAGGGGGCTGGCGAGCAGTACTTC. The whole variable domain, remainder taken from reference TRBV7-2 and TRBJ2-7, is GAGVSQSPSNKVTEKGKDVELRCDPISGHTALYWYRQSLGQGLEFLIYFQGNSAPDKSGLPSDRFSAERTGGSVSTLTIQRTQQEDSAVYLCASSLGGQGAGEQYFGPGTRLTVT.

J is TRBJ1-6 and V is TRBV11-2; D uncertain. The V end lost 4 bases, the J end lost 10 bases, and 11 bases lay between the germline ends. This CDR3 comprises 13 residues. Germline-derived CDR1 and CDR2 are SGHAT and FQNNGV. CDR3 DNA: TGTGCCAGCAGCTCCCGAGAGAGATCACCCCTCCACTTT. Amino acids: CASSSRERSPLHF.

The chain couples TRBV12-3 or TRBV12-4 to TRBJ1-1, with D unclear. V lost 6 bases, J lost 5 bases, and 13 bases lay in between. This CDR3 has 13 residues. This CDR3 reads CASSPYSGTEAFF. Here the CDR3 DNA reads TGTGCCAGCAGCCCGTACAGTGGAACTGAAGCTTTCTTT.

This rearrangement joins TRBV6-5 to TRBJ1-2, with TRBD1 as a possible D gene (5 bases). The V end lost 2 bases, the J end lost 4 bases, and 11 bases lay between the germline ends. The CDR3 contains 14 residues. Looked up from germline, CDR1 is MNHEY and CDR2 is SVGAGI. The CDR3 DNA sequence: TGTGCCAGCAGTTACGGGGGGGAGGGCTATGGCTACACCTTC. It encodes CASSYGGEGYGYTF.

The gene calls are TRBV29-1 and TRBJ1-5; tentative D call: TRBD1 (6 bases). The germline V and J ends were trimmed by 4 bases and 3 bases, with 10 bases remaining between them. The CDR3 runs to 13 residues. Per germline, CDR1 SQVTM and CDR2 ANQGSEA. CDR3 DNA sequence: TGCAGCGTTGGGTCAGGGGTCAATCAGCCCCAGCATTTT. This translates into CSVGSGVNQPQHF.